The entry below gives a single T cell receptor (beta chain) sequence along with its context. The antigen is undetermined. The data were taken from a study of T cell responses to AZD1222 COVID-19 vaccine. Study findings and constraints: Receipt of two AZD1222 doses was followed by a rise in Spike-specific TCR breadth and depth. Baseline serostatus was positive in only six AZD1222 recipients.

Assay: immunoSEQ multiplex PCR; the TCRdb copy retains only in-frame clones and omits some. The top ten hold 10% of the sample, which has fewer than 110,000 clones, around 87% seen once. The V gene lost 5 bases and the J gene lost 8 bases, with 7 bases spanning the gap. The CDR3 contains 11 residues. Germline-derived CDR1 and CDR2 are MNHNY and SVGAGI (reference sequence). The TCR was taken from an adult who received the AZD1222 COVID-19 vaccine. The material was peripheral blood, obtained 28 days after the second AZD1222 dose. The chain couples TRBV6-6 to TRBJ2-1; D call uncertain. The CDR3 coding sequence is TGTGCCAGCAGTCCCTCCCATGAGCAGTTCTTC. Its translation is CASSPSHEQFF.